This TCR beta chain derives from a study of blood T cell repertoires in COVID-19. At the level of the study: Collection of acute and convalescent COVID-19 samples took place in the United States, Italy and Spain. Sources were T cells, B-cell-depleted T cells, or PBMCs; the material itself was cDNA or gDNA.

Germline values: CDR1 MNHEY, CDR2 SVGAGI. V shed 4 bases and J shed 11 bases, with 9 bases lying between them. CDR3 size: 11 residues. The table came from immunoSEQ multiplex PCR; TCRdb's copy has only in-frame clones and leaves some out. The top ten hold approximately 44% of the sample, which has roughly 80,000 clones, 81% seen once. Sequenced: peripheral blood. This clonotype was sampled from an elderly man with acute or convalescent COVID-19. This rearrangement joins TRBV6-5 to TRBJ1-3; D is ambiguous. In DNA, the CDR3 is TGTGCCAGCAGTTTGAGTTCCGCCATATATTTT. Protein: CASSLSSAIYF.